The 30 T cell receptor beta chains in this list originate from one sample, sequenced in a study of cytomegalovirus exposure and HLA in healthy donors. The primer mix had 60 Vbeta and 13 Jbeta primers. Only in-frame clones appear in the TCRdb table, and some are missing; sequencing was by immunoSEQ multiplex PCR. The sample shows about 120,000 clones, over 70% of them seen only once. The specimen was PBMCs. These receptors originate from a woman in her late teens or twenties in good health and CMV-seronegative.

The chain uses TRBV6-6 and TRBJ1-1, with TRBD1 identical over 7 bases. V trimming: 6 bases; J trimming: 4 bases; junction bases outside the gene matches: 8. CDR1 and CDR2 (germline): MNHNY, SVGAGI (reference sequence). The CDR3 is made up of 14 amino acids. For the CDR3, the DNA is TGTGCCAGCAGACCCAGACAGGGTTCCACTGAAGCTTTCTTT. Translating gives CASRPRQGSTEAFF.

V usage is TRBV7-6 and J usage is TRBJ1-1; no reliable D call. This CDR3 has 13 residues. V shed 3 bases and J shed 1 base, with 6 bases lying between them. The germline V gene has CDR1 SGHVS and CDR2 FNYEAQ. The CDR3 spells CASSFSGNTEAFF. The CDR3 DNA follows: TGTGCCAGCAGCTTTTCAGGGAACACTGAAGCTTTCTTT.

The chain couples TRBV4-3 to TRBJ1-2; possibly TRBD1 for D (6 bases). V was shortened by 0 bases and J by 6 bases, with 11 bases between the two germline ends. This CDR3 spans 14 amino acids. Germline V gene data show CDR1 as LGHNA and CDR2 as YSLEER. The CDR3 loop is CASSQDTGPDGYTF. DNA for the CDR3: TGCGCCAGCAGCCAAGATACAGGGCCGGATGGCTACACCTTC.

The CDR3 loop reads CASSRPGQGAFGYTF. In DNA form, the CDR3 reads TGTGCCAGCAGTAGGCCGGGACAGGGGGCGTTTGGCTACACCTTC. The chain links TRBV25-1 to TRBJ1-2, with TRBD1 matching 12 bases. Germline-derived CDR1 and CDR2 are MGHDK and SYGVNS. Germline trimming cut 5 bases from V and 7 bases from J; bases unmatched to any gene: 8. The CDR3 runs to 15 residues.

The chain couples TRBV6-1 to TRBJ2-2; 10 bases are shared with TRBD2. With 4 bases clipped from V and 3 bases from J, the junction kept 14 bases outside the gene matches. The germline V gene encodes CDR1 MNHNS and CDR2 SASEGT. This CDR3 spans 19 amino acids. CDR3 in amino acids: CASSGAASGGPSYTGELFF. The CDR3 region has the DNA TGTGCCAGCAGTGGGGCGGCTAGCGGGGGACCCAGTTACACCGGGGAGCTGTTTTTT.

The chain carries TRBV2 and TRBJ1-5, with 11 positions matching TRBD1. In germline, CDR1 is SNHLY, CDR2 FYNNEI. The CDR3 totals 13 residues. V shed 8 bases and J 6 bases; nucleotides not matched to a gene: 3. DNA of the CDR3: TGTGCCAGCGGACAGGGGGCAGGTCAGCCCCAGCATTTT. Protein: CASGQGAGQPQHF.

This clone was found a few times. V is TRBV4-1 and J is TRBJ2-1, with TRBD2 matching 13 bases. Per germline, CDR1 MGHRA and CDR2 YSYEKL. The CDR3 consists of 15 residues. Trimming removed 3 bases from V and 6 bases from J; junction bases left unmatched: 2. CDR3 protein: CASSHRTSGGNEQFF. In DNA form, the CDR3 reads TGCGCCAGCAGCCACAGGACTAGCGGGGGCAATGAGCAGTTCTTC.

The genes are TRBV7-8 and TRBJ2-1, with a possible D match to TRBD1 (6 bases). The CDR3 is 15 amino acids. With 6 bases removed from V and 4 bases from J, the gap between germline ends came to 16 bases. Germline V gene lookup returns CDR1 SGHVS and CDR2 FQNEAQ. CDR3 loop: CASSKGERSYNEQFF. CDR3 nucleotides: TGTGCCAGCAGTAAGGGGGAGAGGAGTTACAATGAGCAGTTCTTC. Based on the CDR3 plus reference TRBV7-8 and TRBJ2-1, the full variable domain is GAGVSQSPRYKVAKRGQDVALRCDPISGHVSLFWYQQALGQGPEFLTYFQNEAQLDKSGLPSDRFFAERPEGSVSTLKIQRTQQEDSAVYLCASSKGERSYNEQFFGPGTRLTVL.

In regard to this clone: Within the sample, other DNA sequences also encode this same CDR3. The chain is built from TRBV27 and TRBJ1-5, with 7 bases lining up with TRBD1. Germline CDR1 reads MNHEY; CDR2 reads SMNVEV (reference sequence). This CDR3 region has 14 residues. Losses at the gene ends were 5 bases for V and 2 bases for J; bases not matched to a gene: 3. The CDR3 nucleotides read TGTGCCAGCAGTAACAGGGGTGGCAATCAGCCCCAGCATTTT. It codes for CASSNRGGNQPQHF.

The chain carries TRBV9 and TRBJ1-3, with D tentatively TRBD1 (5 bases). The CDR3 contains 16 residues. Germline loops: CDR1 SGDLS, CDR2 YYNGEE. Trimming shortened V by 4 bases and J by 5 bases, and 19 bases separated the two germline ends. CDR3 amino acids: CASSWGGGDGRNTIYF. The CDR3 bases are TGTGCCAGCAGCTGGGGGGGAGGGGATGGAAGAAACACCATATATTTT.

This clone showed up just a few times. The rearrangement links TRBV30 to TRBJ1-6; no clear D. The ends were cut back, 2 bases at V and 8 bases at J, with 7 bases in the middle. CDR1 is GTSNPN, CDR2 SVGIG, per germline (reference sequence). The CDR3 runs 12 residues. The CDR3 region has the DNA TGTGCCTGGAGTCCCCCTGATTCACCCCTCCACTTT. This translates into CAWSPPDSPLHF.

The CDR3 spells CASTPDRVRQYF. DNA of the CDR3: TGTGCCAGTACTCCGGACAGGGTAAGGCAGTACTTC. The chain has TRBV19 and TRBJ2-7; 8 bases align to TRBD1. Per the germline V gene, CDR1 is LNHDA and CDR2 is SQIVND (reference sequence). V dropped 7 bases and J dropped 9; count of bases not matched to a gene: 8. The CDR3 is 12 residues long. The full variable domain, completed using reference TRBV19 and TRBJ2-7, is DGGITQSPKYLFRKEGQNVTLSCEQNLNHDAMYWYRQDPGQGLRLIYYSQIVNDFQKGDIAEGYSVSREKKESFPLTVTSAQKNPTAFYLCASTPDRVRQYFGPGTRLTVT.

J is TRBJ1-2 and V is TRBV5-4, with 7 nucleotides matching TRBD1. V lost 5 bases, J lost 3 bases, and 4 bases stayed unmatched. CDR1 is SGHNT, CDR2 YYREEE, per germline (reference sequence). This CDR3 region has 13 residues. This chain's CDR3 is CASRIDRDYGYTF. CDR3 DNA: TGTGCCAGCAGGATCGACAGGGACTATGGCTACACCTTC.

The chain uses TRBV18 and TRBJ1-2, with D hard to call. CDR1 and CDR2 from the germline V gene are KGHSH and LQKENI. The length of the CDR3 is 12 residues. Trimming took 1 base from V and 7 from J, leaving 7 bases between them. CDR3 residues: CASSPLEGGYTF. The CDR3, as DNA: TGTGCCAGCTCACCACTGGAGGGTGGCTACACCTTC.

This CDR3 reads CASSDEPGQGIDSPLHF. DNA of the CDR3: TGTGCCAGCAGCGATGAACCGGGACAGGGGATCGATTCACCCCTCCACTTT. The chain joins TRBV7-6 to TRBJ1-6; 10 bases align to TRBD1. V shed 5 bases, J shed 8 bases, and the junction held 12 bases outside the gene matches. Germline V gene sequence: CDR1 SGHVS, CDR2 FNYEAQ. This CDR3 contains 17 residues. The whole variable domain, filled in from reference TRBV7-6 and TRBJ1-6, reads GAGVSQSPRYKVTKRGQDVALRCDPISGHVSLYWYRQALGQGPEFLTYFNYEAQQDKSGLPNDRFSAERPEGSISTLTIQRTEQRDSAMYRCASSDEPGQGIDSPLHFGNGTRLTVT.

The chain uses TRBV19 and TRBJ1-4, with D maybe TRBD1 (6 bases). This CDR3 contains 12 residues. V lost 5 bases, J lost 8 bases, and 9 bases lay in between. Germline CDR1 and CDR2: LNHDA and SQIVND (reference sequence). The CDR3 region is CASSFTGEKLFF. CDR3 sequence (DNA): TGTGCCAGTAGTTTTACAGGGGAAAAACTGTTTTTT.

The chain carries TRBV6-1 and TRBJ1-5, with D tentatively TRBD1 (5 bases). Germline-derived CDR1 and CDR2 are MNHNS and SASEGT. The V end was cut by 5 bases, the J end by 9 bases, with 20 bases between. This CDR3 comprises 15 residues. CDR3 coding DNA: TGTGCCAGCAGTTCCGGGGGACCTTTAAGATCGCCCCAGCATTTT. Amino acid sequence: CASSSGGPLRSPQHF.

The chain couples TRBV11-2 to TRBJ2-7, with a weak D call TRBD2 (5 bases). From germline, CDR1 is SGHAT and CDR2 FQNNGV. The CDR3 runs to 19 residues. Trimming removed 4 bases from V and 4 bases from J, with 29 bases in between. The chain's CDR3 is CASSYQLMARETTGYEQYF. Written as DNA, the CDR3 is TGTGCCAGCAGCTATCAACTTATGGCTCGTGAGACAACGGGATACGAGCAGTACTTC.

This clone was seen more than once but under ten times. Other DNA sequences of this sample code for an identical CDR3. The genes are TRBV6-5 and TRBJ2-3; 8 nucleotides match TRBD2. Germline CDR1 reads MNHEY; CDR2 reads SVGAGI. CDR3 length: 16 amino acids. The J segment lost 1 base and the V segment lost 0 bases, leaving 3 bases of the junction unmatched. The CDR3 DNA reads TGTGCCAGCAGTTACTCCCTAGCGGGCGGCACAGATACGCAGTATTTT. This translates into CASSYSLAGGTDTQYF.

The CDR3 bases are TGTGCCAGCAGCTTACTCGGACAGGGGAGTCAGCCCCAGCATTTT. Amino acids: CASSLLGQGSQPQHF. This chain joins TRBV7-2 and TRBJ1-5, with TRBD1 matching over 9 bases. The trim removed 2 bases at V and 6 bases at J, leaving 5 bases unmatched. Germline values: CDR1 SGHTA, CDR2 FQGNSA. The CDR3 has 15 amino acids. The full variable domain, rest sourced from reference TRBV7-2 and TRBJ1-5, is GAGVSQSPSNKVTEKGKDVELRCDPISGHTALYWYRQSLGQGLEFLIYFQGNSAPDKSGLPSDRFSAERTGGSVSTLTIQRTQQEDSAVYLCASSLLGQGSQPQHFGDGTRLSIL.

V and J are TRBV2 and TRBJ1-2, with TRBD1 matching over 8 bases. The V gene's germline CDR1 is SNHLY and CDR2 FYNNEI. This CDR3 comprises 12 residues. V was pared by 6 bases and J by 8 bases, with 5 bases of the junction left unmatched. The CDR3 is CASRRTGNGYTF. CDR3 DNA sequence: TGTGCCAGCAGGCGGACAGGGAACGGCTACACCTTC.

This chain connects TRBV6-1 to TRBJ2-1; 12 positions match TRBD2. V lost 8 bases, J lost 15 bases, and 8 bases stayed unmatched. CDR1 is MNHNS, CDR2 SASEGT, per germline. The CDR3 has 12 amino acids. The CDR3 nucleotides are TGTGCCAGCCGTCCACTAGCGGGAGGTCCGTTCTTC. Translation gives CASRPLAGGPFF.

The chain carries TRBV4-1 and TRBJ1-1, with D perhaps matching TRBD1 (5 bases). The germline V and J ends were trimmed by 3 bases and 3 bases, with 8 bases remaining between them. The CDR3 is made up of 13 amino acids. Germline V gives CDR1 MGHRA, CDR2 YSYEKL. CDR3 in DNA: TGCGCCAGCAGCCAGGGACTCGACACTGAAGCTTTCTTT. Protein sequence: CASSQGLDTEAFF.

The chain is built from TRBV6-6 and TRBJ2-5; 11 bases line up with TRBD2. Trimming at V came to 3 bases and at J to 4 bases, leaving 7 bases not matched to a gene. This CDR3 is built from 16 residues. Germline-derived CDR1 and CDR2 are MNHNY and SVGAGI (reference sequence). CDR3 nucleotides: TGTGCCAGCAGTTATCTTAGCGGGGGGGCAGGAGAGACCCAGTACTTC. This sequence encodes CASSYLSGGAGETQYF.

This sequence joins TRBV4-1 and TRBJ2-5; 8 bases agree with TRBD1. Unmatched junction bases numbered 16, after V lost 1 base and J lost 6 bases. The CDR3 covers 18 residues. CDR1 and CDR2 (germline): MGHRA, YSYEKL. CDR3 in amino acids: CASSQGSWQGAISKTQYF. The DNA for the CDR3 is TGCGCCAGCAGCCAAGGTTCTTGGCAGGGGGCGATCTCAAAGACCCAGTACTTC.

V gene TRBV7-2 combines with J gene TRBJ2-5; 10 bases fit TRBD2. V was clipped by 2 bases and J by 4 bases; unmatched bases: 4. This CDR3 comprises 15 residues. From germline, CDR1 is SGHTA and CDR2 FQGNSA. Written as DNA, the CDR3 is TGTGCCAGCAGCTTAAGCGGGGGGGCGGGAGAGACCCAGTACTTC. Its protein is CASSLSGGAGETQYF. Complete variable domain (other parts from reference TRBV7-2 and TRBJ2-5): GAGVSQSPSNKVTEKGKDVELRCDPISGHTALYWYRQSLGQGLEFLIYFQGNSAPDKSGLPSDRFSAERTGGSVSTLTIQRTQQEDSAVYLCASSLSGGAGETQYFGPGTRLLVL.

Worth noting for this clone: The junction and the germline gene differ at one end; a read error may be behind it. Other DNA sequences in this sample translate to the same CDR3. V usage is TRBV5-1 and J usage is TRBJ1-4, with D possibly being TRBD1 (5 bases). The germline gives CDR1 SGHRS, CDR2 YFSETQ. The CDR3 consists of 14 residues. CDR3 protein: CASSLTGTNEKLFF. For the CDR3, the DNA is TGCGCCAGCAGCCTAACGGGGACTAATGAAAAGCTGTTTTTT. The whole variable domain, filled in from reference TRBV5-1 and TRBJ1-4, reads KAGVTQTPRYLIKTRGQQVTLSCSPISGHRSVSWYQQTPGQGLQFLFEYFSETQRNKGNFPGRFSGRQFSNSRSEMNVSTLELGDSALYLCASSLTGTNEKLFFGSGTQLSVL.

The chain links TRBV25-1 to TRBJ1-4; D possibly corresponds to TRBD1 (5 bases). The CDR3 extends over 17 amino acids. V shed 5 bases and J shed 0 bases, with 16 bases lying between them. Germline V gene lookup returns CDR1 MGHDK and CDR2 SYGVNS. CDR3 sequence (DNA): TGTGCCAGCAGTCCGGGGCACGGGACTCCAACTAATGAAAAACTGTTTTTT. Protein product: CASSPGHGTPTNEKLFF.

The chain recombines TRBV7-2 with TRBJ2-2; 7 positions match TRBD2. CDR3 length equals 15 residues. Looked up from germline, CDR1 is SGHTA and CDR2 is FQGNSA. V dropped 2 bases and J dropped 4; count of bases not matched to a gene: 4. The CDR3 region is CASSLSGTTTGELFF. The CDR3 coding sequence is TGTGCCAGCAGCTTAAGTGGGACTACCACCGGGGAGCTGTTTTTT.

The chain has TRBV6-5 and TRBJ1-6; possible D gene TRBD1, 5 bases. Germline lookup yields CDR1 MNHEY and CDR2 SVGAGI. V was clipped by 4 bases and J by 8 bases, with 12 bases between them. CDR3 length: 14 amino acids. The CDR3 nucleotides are TGTGCCAGCAGTTTCGGGACTTGGGATTCACCCCTCCACTTT. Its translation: CASSFGTWDSPLHF.